Shown below are 20 T cell receptor beta chains from a single sample sequenced in a study of blood T cell repertoires in COVID-19. Sequencing was performed with immunoSEQ multiplex PCR; in TCRdb, only in-frame clones are kept and a portion is missing. The sample lists approximately 310,000 clones; roughly 89% were seen once. The sample comprised PBMCs or T cells enriched from blood (not recorded which). The receptors derive from a man aged 60 to 69 who had recovered from COVID-19.

The chain recombines TRBV30 with TRBJ1-6, with D possibly matching TRBD1 (6 bases). The CDR3 is 14 amino acids. The germline CDR1 and CDR2 sequences are GTSNPN and SVGIG (reference sequence). V was pared by 3 bases and J by 6 bases, with 12 bases between. CDR3 in amino acids: CAWSPLGGNSPLHF. For the CDR3, the DNA is TGTGCCTGGAGCCCTCTAGGGGGTAATTCACCCCTCCACTTT.

The chain combines TRBV18 with TRBJ2-1; 8 bases match TRBD2. CDR3 length: 16 amino acids. The germline V gene encodes CDR1 KGHSH and CDR2 LQKENI. V was pared by 3 bases and J by 0 bases, with 4 bases of the junction left unmatched. CDR3: CASSPGLAVSYNEQFF. CDR3 coding DNA: TGTGCCAGCTCACCCGGACTAGCTGTCTCCTACAATGAGCAGTTCTTC.

In the case of this clone: Within the sample, other DNA sequences also encode this same CDR3. The genes are TRBV7-2 and TRBJ2-4; tentative D call: TRBD2 (6 bases). This CDR3 spans 14 amino acids. The germline gives CDR1 SGHTA, CDR2 FQGNSA. The V end lost 2 bases, the J end lost 1 base, and 6 bases lay between the germline ends. The CDR3 region has the DNA TGTGCCAGCAGCTTACGGGGGGCCAAAAACATTCAGTACTTC. Translating it yields CASSLRGAKNIQYF.

The J gene is TRBJ2-7, the V gene TRBV7-6; 11 nucleotides align to TRBD1. The CDR3 totals 14 residues. Germline CDR1 and CDR2: SGHVS and FNYEAQ. Unmatched junction bases numbered 7, after V lost 6 bases and J lost 6 bases. The CDR3 here is CASSEPGQGVEQYF. The CDR3 nucleotides are TGTGCCAGCAGTGAACCGGGACAGGGGGTCGAGCAGTACTTC.

This sequence joins TRBV4-3 and TRBJ2-1, with TRBD2 matching 12 bases. V was clipped by 3 bases and J by 2 bases; unmatched bases: 14. Germline values: CDR1 LGHNA, CDR2 YSLEER. The CDR3 is made up of 20 amino acids. The CDR3 region is CASSHLTRTSGVGPYNEQFF. CDR3 nucleotide sequence: TGCGCCAGCAGCCACCTCACGAGGACTAGCGGGGTGGGTCCCTACAATGAGCAGTTCTTC.

This chain uses TRBV28 with TRBJ2-4, with TRBD1 matching over 8 bases. This CDR3 has 16 amino acids. V shed 6 bases, J shed 1 base, and the junction held 8 bases outside the gene matches. Germline V gene data show CDR1 as MDHEN and CDR2 as SYDVKM. The CDR3, as DNA: TGTGCCAGCAGGACACAGGGGGGTAGCGCCAAAAACATTCAGTACTTC. Protein sequence: CASRTQGGSAKNIQYF.

V is TRBV6-5 and J is TRBJ2-3, with 7 bases identical to TRBD2. The germline V gene encodes CDR1 MNHEY and CDR2 SVGAGI. Losses at the gene ends were 6 bases for V and 0 bases for J; bases not matched to a gene: 6. The CDR3 length is 15 residues. CDR3 loop: CASRKNSGSTDTQYF. The CDR3, as DNA: TGTGCCAGCAGAAAAAATAGCGGGAGCACAGATACGCAGTATTTT.

The rearrangement uses TRBV24-1 and TRBJ1-5, with a tentative D call TRBD1 (6 bases). CDR3 length equals 16 residues. Per germline, CDR1 KGHDR and CDR2 SFDVKD. V shed 4 bases and J shed 7 bases, with 19 bases lying between them. CDR3 residues: CATSDSSGAIGQPQHF. The CDR3 DNA reads as TGTGCCACCAGTGACTCCTCAGGGGCGATTGGACAGCCCCAGCATTTT.

V is TRBV7-2 and J is TRBJ1-1, with D possibly being TRBD1 (6 bases). This CDR3 has 13 residues. The germline gives CDR1 SGHTA, CDR2 FQGNSA. V was cut by 4 bases and J by 3 bases, with 9 bases left in between. The CDR3 sequence: CASSWQGYTEAFF. The DNA of the CDR3 is TGTGCCAGCAGCTGGCAGGGGTACACTGAAGCTTTCTTT.

V is TRBV4-1 and J is TRBJ1-5; 8 nucleotides align to TRBD1. V lost 0 bases and J lost 4; bases outside the gene matches: 5. Germline assignment: CDR1 MGHRA and CDR2 YSYEKL. The CDR3 is 16 residues long. The CDR3 nucleotides read TGCGCCAGCAGCCAAGATCGACAGGGGTGGAATCAGCCCCAGCATTTT. Translated: CASSQDRQGWNQPQHF.

V and J are TRBV9 and TRBJ2-5; 9 positions agree with TRBD2. The germline V gene has CDR1 SGDLS and CDR2 YYNGEE. This CDR3 is built from 16 residues. Trimming cost V 0 bases and J 5 bases; bases outside gene matches: 8. The CDR3 bases are TGTGCCAGCAGCGTAGATTGGCTAGCGGGATCTGAGACCCAGTACTTC. This gives the protein CASSVDWLAGSETQYF.

The chain is built from TRBV28 and TRBJ1-1; D gene unclear. This CDR3 comprises 15 residues. V lost 2 bases and J 1 base, leaving 11 bases between the germline ends. Germline CDR1 is MDHEN and CDR2 is SYDVKM. The CDR3 coding sequence is TGTGCCAGCAGTTTACTTGTTGGGCGGAACACTGAAGCTTTCTTT. Its translation: CASSLLVGRNTEAFF.

On this clone: At one end the junction does not follow the germline gene, possibly because of a read error. This chain links TRBV4-1 with TRBJ2-3, with TRBD1 matching over 9 bases. CDR3 size: 14 residues. CDR1 is MGHRA and CDR2 is YSYEKL in the germline V gene. CDR3 bases: TGCGCCAGCAGCAAAGAGGGACAGGGAGATACGCAGTATTTT. Its protein product is CASSKEGQGDTQYF.

The chain uses TRBV5-1 and TRBJ1-1; a weak D match, TRBD1 (5 bases). Trimming took 4 bases from V and 5 from J, leaving 15 bases between them. The CDR3 contains 14 residues. Germline lookup yields CDR1 SGHRS and CDR2 YFSETQ. The CDR3 spells CASSLPGGTTEAFF. The CDR3 DNA sequence: TGCGCCAGCAGCCTCCCAGGAGGGACGACTGAAGCTTTCTTT.

The chain joins TRBV6-2 or TRBV6-3 to TRBJ2-7; TRBD2 matches at 10 bases. Unmatched junction bases numbered 5, after V lost 3 bases and J lost 3 bases. The CDR3 runs to 15 residues. Germline CDR1 is MNHEY and CDR2 is SVGEGT. CDR3 sequence (DNA): TGTGCCAGCAGTTATTCCTCTAGCGGGAGCTACGAGCAGTACTTC. Translated, it gives CASSYSSSGSYEQYF.

The V call is TRBV2, the J call TRBJ2-7, with D perhaps matching TRBD2 (6 bases). Germline assignment: CDR1 SNHLY and CDR2 FYNNEI. This CDR3 spans 15 amino acids. V was clipped by 3 bases and J by 0 bases, with 12 bases between them. The CDR3 reads CASSEGGALSYEQYF. The CDR3 region has the DNA TGTGCCAGCAGTGAGGGCGGGGCACTCTCCTACGAGCAGTACTTC.

The chain carries TRBV25-1 and TRBJ2-7; 7 nucleotides align to TRBD2. This CDR3 contains 13 residues. The V gene end was trimmed by 5 bases and the J gene end by 6 bases; junction bases not matched to a gene: 7. In germline, CDR1 is MGHDK, CDR2 SYGVNS. The CDR3 coding sequence is TGTGCCAGCAGTTCTGGGGGGGGGTCCGAGCAGTACTTC. Its protein product is CASSSGGGSEQYF.

This clone was counted between two and nine times. The chain is built from TRBV3-1 (or the pseudogene TRBV3-2) and TRBJ2-7; D gene uncertain. The CDR3 is 12 residues long. Trimming shortened V by 4 bases and J by 3 bases, and 7 bases separated the two germline ends. CDR1 LGHDT and CDR2 YNNKEL come from the germline V gene (reference sequence). The CDR3 is CASSRLSYEQYF. CDR3 bases: TGTGCCAGCAGCCGCCTGAGCTACGAGCAGTACTTC.

The V and J genes are TRBV6-2 or TRBV6-3 and TRBJ2-2, with D unclear. The CDR3 has 14 residues. CDR1 is MNHEY, CDR2 SVGEGT, per germline. V was shortened by 4 bases and J by 4 bases, with 10 bases between the two germline ends. Here the CDR3 DNA reads TGTGCCAGCAGTTGGCAGGCACGCACCGGGGAGCTGTTTTTT. Encoded protein: CASSWQARTGELFF.

The chain has TRBV2 and TRBJ2-3, with TRBD2 identical over 10 bases. The CDR3 is 14 residues long. The J segment lost 5 bases and the V segment lost 2 bases, leaving 1 base of the junction unmatched. Germline assignment: CDR1 SNHLY and CDR2 FYNNEI. CDR3 protein: CASSELAGEDTQYF. CDR3 in DNA: TGTGCCAGCAGTGAACTAGCGGGAGAAGATACGCAGTATTTT.